The clone carrying this T cell receptor beta chain was observed a handful of times. Its matching antigen is unknown. These data belong to a study of OX40 agonist ivuxolimab in advanced cancers. Study context: Administration of intravenous ivuxolimab to patients occurred every 2 weeks at 0.01 to 10 mg/kg. Previous treatment with anti-PD-1, anti-PD-L1 or anti-CTLA-4 therapy was allowed; 35% to 50% had received some.

Notes on the study in general: Low normalized T-cell clonal expansion also characterized some of the nonresponders.

Measured with immunoSEQ multiplex PCR; TCRdb has only the in-frame clones, and not every one. This table has 40,000 to 50,000 clones, around 85% appearing once. The CDR3 is 16 amino acids. CDR1 SGHVS and CDR2 FNYEAQ come from the germline V gene. V was pared by 1 base and J by 3 bases, with 6 bases of the junction left unmatched. The source was CD4+ or CD8+ T cells sorted from blood, collected in a trial of the OX40 agonist ivuxolimab. The clonotype was recovered from an adult with an advanced solid tumor such as melanoma, head and neck, liver or kidney cancer. This chain uses TRBV7-6 with TRBJ1-3; 7 bases fit TRBD1. The CDR3 DNA sequence: TGTGCCAGCAGCTTAGGGGCAGGGGGAGGTGGAAACACCATATATTTT. It translates to CASSLGAGGGGNTIYF. Variable domain in full (rest from reference TRBV7-6 and TRBJ1-3): GAGVSQSPRYKVTKRGQDVALRCDPISGHVSLYWYRQALGQGPEFLTYFNYEAQQDKSGLPNDRFSAERPEGSISTLTIQRTEQRDSAMYRCASSLGAGGGGNTIYFGEGSWLTVV.